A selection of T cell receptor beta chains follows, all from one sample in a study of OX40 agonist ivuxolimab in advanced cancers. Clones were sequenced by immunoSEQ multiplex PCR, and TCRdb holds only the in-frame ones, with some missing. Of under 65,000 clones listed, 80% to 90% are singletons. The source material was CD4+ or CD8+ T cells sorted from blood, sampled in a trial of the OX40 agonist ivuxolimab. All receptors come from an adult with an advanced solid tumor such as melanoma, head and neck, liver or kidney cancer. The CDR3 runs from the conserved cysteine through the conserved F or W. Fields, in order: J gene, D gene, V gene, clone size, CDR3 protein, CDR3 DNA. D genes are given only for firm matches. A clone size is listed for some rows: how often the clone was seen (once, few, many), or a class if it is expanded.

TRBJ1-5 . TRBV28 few CASGVGTNQPQHF TGTGCCTCCGGGGTGGGAACCAATCAGCCCCAGCATTTT
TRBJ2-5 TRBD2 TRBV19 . CASSTYVQREGKETQYF TGTGCCAGTAGTACCTACGTGCAGCGGGAGGGGAAAGAGACCCAGTACTTC
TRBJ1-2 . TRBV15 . CATSRELQTRYGYTF TGTGCCACCAGCAGAGAACTACAGACCCGATATGGCTACACCTTC
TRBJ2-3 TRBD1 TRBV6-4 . CASSLTGVEADTQYF TGTGCCAGCAGTTTGACAGGGGTAGAGGCAGATACGCAGTATTTT
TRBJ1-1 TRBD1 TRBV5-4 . CASSLAGGGTEAFF TGTGCCAGCAGCTTAGCAGGGGGAGGCACTGAAGCTTTCTTT
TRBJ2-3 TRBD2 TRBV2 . CASSGPSGRADTQYF TGTGCCAGCAGTGGACCTAGCGGGAGAGCAGATACGCAGTATTTT
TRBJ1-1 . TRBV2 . CASTFVNSEAFF TGTGCCAGCACTTTCGTCAACTCTGAAGCTTTCTTT
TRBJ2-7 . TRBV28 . CASRLESEQYF TGTGCCAGCAGGCTAGAAAGCGAGCAGTACTTC
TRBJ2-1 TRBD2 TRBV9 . CASSVGAGGGYNEQFF TGTGCCAGCAGCGTAGGAGCGGGAGGGGGGTACAATGAGCAGTTCTTC
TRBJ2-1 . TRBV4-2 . CASSQAGQPYNEQFF TGTGCCAGCAGCCAAGCGGGTCAACCCTACAATGAGCAGTTCTTC
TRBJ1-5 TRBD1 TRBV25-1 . CASSESRGGPLQPQHF TGTGCCAGCAGTGAATCGCGAGGGGGCCCTCTTCAGCCCCAGCATTTT
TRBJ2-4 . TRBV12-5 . CASGLVTGKNFRIAKNIQYF TGTGCTAGTGGTTTGGTAACAGGGAAAAACTTCAGAATAGCCAAAAACATTCAGTACTTC
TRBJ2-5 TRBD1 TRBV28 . CASSARTGTKETQYF TGTGCCAGCAGTGCTCGGACAGGGACGAAAGAGACCCAGTACTTC
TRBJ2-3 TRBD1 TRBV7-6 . CASSNQQGYTDTQYF TGTGCCAGCAGCAATCAACAGGGGTACACAGATACGCAGTATTTT
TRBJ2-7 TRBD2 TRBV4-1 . CASSQDKGTSGYEQYF TGCGCCAGCAGCCAAGATAAAGGGACTAGTGGATACGAGCAGTACTTC
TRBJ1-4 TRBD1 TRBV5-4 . CASSSPGQGLEKLFF TGTGCCAGCAGCTCTCCGGGACAGGGTCTGGAAAAACTGTTTTTT